This T cell receptor (beta chain) was sequenced for a study of cytomegalovirus exposure and HLA in healthy donors. The CDR3 runs to 17 residues. The germline gives CDR1 SGHRS, CDR2 YFSETQ. Trimming took 4 bases from V and 4 from J; bases not matched to a gene: 13. 13 Jbeta primers and 60 Vbeta primers were used for the PCR. The data were produced by immunoSEQ multiplex PCR, yet TCRdb's version contains in-frame clones alone and is incomplete. Here the sample spans about 130,000 clones, roughly three quarters being singletons. The rearrangement links TRBV5-1 to TRBJ2-2; 7 bases align to TRBD2. This TCR was recovered from a woman in her forties in good health and CMV-seronegative. Source material: PBMCs. The CDR3, as DNA: TGCGCCAGCAGCCCGCCGGACGCGCGGGAGTCCACCGGGGAGCTGTTTTTT. This translates into CASSPPDARESTGELFF.